A single sample gave rise to the 7 T cell receptor beta chains below, sequenced in a study of shared clonotypes between healthy human individuals. The assay was immunoSEQ multiplex PCR, and TCRdb's table has in-frame clones only and misses some. The sample holds some 700,000 clones, 90% seen once. Sequencing was done on a sample of memory CD8+ T cells from PBMCs. Subset in this sample: CD45RO+ cells pooled with CCR7-negative TemRA cells. These receptors were taken from a man in his late teens or twenties in good health. Some clones in this sample may be carry-over from other donors' samples.

This sequence joins TRBV19 and TRBJ1-1; D gene unclear. This CDR3 comprises 13 residues. The ends were cut back, 4 bases at V and 2 bases at J, with 8 bases in the middle. Per germline, CDR1 LNHDA and CDR2 SQIVND (reference sequence). CDR3 in DNA: TGTGCCAGTAGTAGTGGGGTAAACACTGAAGCTTTCTTT. Amino acid sequence: CASSSGVNTEAFF.

This clone was counted once. The rearrangement links TRBV30 to TRBJ2-7; the D is unclear. From germline, CDR1 is GTSNPN and CDR2 SVGIG (reference sequence). The CDR3 contains 15 residues. V was shortened by 0 bases and J by 0 bases, with 12 bases between the two germline ends. CDR3 residues: CAWSVPSGVSYEQYF. The CDR3 coding sequence is TGTGCCTGGAGTGTACCATCAGGTGTCTCCTACGAGCAGTACTTC.

This clone was observed at least ten times. The J gene is TRBJ2-7, the V gene TRBV10-1; 10 nucleotides line up with TRBD1. This CDR3 is 15 amino acids long. The germline V gene encodes CDR1 WNHNN and CDR2 SYGVQD (reference sequence). V lost 4 bases to trimming and J lost 5 bases; unmatched junction nucleotides: 8. This chain's CDR3 is CASSATGTGVHEQYF. Here the CDR3 DNA reads TGCGCCAGCAGTGCGACCGGGACAGGGGTCCACGAGCAGTACTTC.

The sample holds one count of this clone. V and J are TRBV27 and TRBJ2-3; maybe TRBD1 (5 bases). The V gene lost 5 bases and the J gene lost 0 bases, with 12 bases spanning the gap. Germline CDR1 reads MNHEY; CDR2 reads SMNVEV (reference sequence). The CDR3 runs to 15 residues. The CDR3 reads CASSPRQISTDTQYF. CDR3 DNA: TGTGCCAGCAGTCCCCGACAGATTAGCACAGATACGCAGTATTTT.

This clone has a handful of counts. This chain links TRBV30 with TRBJ1-1; no firm D call. The germline V and J ends were trimmed by 2 bases and 6 bases, with 7 bases remaining between them. The CDR3 consists of 11 residues. CDR1 and CDR2 from the germline V gene are GTSNPN and SVGIG (reference sequence). CDR3 nucleotides: TGTGCCTGGAGTTTCGCACCTGAAGCTTTCTTT. As protein: CAWSFAPEAFF.

The chain is built from TRBV28 and TRBJ2-7; D is ambiguous. V shed 2 bases and J shed 2 bases, with 34 bases lying between them. CDR3 length: 22 amino acids. Germline CDR1 is MDHEN and CDR2 is SYDVKM. The CDR3 sequence: CASSLILSGRVAHNSIPYEQYF. In DNA, the CDR3 is TGTGCCAGCAGTTTAATTTTGTCCGGTAGGGTGGCGCACAACTCTATACCCTACGAGCAGTACTTC.

CDR3 bases: TGCGCCAGCAGCCAAGACAATCAGGGGGAGGAGACCCAGTACTTC. This translates into CASSQDNQGEETQYF. The rearrangement joins TRBV4-1 to TRBJ2-5; 7 bases are a match to TRBD1. The CDR3 spans 15 residues. The V and J ends lost 0 bases and 5 bases, in that order; junction bases with no gene match: 6. Per germline, CDR1 MGHRA and CDR2 YSYEKL.